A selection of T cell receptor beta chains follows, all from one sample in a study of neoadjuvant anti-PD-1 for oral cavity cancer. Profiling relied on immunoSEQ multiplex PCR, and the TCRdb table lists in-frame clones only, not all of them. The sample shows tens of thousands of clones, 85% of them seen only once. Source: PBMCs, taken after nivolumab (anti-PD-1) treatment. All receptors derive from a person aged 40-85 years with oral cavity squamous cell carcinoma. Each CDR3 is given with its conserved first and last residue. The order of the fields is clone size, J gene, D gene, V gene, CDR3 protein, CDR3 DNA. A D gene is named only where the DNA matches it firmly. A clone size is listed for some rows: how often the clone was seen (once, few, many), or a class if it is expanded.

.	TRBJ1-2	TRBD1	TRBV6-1	CASSEVRGQGNLRGYTF	TGTGCCAGCAGTGAAGTAAGGGGACAGGGGAATCTTCGTGGCTACACCTTC
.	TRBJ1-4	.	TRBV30	CAWSSPTLGATNEKLFF	TGTGCCTGGAGTTCCCCTACCCTGGGGGCAACTAATGAAAAACTGTTTTTT
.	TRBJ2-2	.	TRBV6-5	CASSSGLIAGELFF	TGTGCCAGCAGTTCGGGACTGATAGCCGGGGAGCTGTTTTTT
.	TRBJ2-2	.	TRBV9	CASSVTGWNTGELFF	TGTGCCAGCAGCGTAACAGGGTGGAACACCGGGGAGCTGTTTTTT
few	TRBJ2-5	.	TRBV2	CASSEAGALEDQETQYF	TGTGCCAGCAGTGAAGCCGGGGCCTTAGAGGACCAAGAGACCCAGTACTTC
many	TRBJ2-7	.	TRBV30	CAWSTSGYEQYF	TGTGCCTGGAGTACCTCGGGTTACGAGCAGTACTTC
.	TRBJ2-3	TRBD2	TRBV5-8	CASTQGLAGGRTDTQYF	TGTGCCAGCACCCAGGGACTAGCGGGAGGTCGAACAGATACGCAGTATTTT
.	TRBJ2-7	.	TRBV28	CASSGFQVHEQYF	TGTGCCAGCAGTGGCTTCCAGGTTCACGAGCAGTACTTC
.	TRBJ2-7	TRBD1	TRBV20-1	CSARDYRGQDF	TGCAGTGCTAGGGATTACAGGGGGCAGGACTTC
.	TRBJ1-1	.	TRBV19	CASSINRGNTEAFF	TGTGCCAGTAGTATCAATAGGGGGAACACTGAAGCTTTCTTT
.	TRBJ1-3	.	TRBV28	CASSLVRGGNTIYF	TGTGCCAGCAGTTTGGTCAGGGGCGGAAACACCATATATTTT
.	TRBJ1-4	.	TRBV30	CACLGLNNEKLFF	TGTGCCTGTCTGGGACTGAACAATGAAAAACTGTTTTTT
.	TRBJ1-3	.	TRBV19	CASRKGGSGNTIYF	TGTGCCAGTAGAAAAGGGGGCTCTGGAAACACCATATATTTT
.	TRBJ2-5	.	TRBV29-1	CSVREYQETQYF	TGCAGCGTCCGGGAGTACCAAGAGACCCAGTACTTC
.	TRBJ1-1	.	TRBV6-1	CASSDVPPRTEAFF	TGTGCCAGCAGTGACGTCCCCCCCCGCACTGAAGCTTTCTTT
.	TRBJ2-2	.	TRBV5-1	CASSGTGTVNTGELFF	TGCGCCAGCAGCGGAACCGGGACGGTAAACACCGGGGAGCTGTTTTTT
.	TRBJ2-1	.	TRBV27	CASSFGTPDYNEQFF	TGTGCCAGCAGTTTCGGGACTCCTGACTACAATGAGCAGTTCTTC
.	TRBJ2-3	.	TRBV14	CASSQDRGSGTDTQYF	TGTGCCAGCAGCCAAGATCGCGGTTCAGGCACAGATACGCAGTATTTT
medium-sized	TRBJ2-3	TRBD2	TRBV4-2	CASSQDLAGGTDTQYF	TGTGCCAGCAGCCAAGATCTAGCGGGAGGCACAGATACGCAGTATTTT
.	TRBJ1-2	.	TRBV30	CAWSPQGNYGYTF	TGTGCCTGGAGTCCCCAGGGGAACTATGGCTACACCTTC
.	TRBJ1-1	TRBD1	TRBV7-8	CASSTTDRVRRDTEAFF	TGTGCCAGCAGCACCACGGACAGGGTTCGTCGGGACACTGAAGCTTTCTTT
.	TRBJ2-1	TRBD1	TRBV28	CASSPDRGLYNEQFF	TGTGCCAGCAGTCCGGACAGGGGGCTCTACAATGAGCAGTTCTTC
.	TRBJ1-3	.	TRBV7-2	CASSLERGAQYF	TGTGCCAGCAGCTTAGAGAGGGGGGCCCAATATTTT
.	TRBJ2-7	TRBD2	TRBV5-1	CASSLDAGGSYEQYF	TGCGCCAGCAGCTTGGATGCGGGAGGGTCTTACGAGCAGTACTTC
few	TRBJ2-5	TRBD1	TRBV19	CASSGQGETQYF	TGTGCCAGTAGTGGACAGGGAGAGACCCAGTACTTC
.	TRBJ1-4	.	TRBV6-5	CASSYSDRPNEKLFF	TGTGCCAGCAGTTACTCCGACAGGCCAAATGAAAAACTGTTTTTT
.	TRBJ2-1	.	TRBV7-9	CASSLALHNEQFF	TGTGCCAGCAGCTTAGCATTACACAATGAGCAGTTCTTC
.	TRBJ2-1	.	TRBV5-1	CASSLERAYNEQFF	TGCGCCAGCAGCTTGGAGCGGGCCTACAATGAGCAGTTCTTC
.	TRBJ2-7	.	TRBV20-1	CSAGYSEGRYF	TGCAGTGCTGGCTACTCGGAGGGGAGGTACTTC
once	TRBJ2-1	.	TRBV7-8	CASSLVGGEQFF	TGTGCCAGCAGCTTAGTCGGCGGTGAGCAGTTCTTC
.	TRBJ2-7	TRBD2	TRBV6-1	CASSEWPVGGGYEQYF	TGTGCCAGCAGTGAATGGCCTGTGGGGGGGGGCTACGAGCAGTACTTC